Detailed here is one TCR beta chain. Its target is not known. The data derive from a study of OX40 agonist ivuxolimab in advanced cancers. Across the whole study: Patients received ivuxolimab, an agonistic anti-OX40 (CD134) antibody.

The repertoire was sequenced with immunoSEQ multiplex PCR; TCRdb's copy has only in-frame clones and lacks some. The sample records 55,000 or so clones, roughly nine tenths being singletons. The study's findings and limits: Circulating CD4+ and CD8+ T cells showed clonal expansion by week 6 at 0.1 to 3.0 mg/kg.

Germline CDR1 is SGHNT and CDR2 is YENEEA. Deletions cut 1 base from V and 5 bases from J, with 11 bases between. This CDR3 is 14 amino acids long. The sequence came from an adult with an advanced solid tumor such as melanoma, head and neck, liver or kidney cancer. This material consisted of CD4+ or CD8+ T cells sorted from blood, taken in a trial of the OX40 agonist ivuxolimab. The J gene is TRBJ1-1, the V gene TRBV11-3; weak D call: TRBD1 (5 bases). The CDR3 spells CASSLAGGGTEAFF. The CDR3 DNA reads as TGTGCCAGCAGCTTAGCCGGGGGGGGAACTGAAGCTTTCTTT.